Below, 10 T cell receptor beta chains from the same sample are listed, as sequenced in a study of blood T cell repertoires in COVID-19. The assay was immunoSEQ multiplex PCR, and TCRdb's table has in-frame clones only and misses some. The sample consists of over 100,000 clones, about 89% of them appearing once. The source material was peripheral blood. The receptors here all came from a middle-aged man with acute or convalescent COVID-19.

In its sample, this clone was seen once. This rearrangement joins TRBV29-1 to TRBJ1-2, with TRBD1 matching over 10 bases. Germline V gives CDR1 SQVTM, CDR2 ANQGSEA. The trim removed 3 bases at V and 3 bases at J, leaving 1 base unmatched. The CDR3 is made up of 13 amino acids. CDR3 in amino acids: CSVETGGYYGYTF. Here the CDR3 DNA reads TGCAGCGTTGAGACAGGGGGCTACTATGGCTACACCTTC.

This clone was seen a handful of times. This sequence joins TRBV12-3 or TRBV12-4 and TRBJ2-2; possible D gene TRBD1, 5 bases. Trimming cost V 2 bases and J 6 bases, with 7 bases left between them. CDR3 size: 13 residues. As DNA, the CDR3 is TGTGCCAGCAGTTTATCAGGGCCCGGGGAGCTGTTTTTT. This encodes CASSLSGPGELFF.

This clone was seen a few times. The chain carries TRBV5-4 and TRBJ1-1; no definite D call. Germline V gene lookup returns CDR1 SGHNT and CDR2 YYREEE (reference sequence). V gave up 4 bases and J gave up 3 bases, with 10 bases separating them. The CDR3 spans 13 residues. DNA for the CDR3: TGTGCCAGCAGCGGCGGAACTCACACTGAAGCTTTCTTT. Protein: CASSGGTHTEAFF. Complete variable domain (other parts from reference TRBV5-4 and TRBJ1-1): ETGVTQSPTHLIKTRGQQVTLRCSSQSGHNTVSWYQQALGQGPQFIFQYYREEENGRGNFPPRFSGLQFPNYSSELNVNALELDDSALYLCASSGGTHTEAFFGQGTRLTVV.

The chain couples TRBV19 to TRBJ1-1, with D maybe TRBD1 (5 bases). The V gene's germline CDR1 is LNHDA and CDR2 SQIVND (reference sequence). V was shortened by 7 bases and J by 0 bases, with 18 bases between the two germline ends. This CDR3 is built from 16 residues. For the CDR3, the DNA is TGTGCCAGTATACCCGAGGACGGGGGGATGAACACTGAAGCTTTCTTT. This codes for CASIPEDGGMNTEAFF.

CDR3 sequence: CASRSGQIEKLFF. DNA of the CDR3: TGTGCCAGCAGGTCTGGACAGATTGAAAAACTGTTTTTT. V is TRBV5-5 and J is TRBJ1-4; D might be TRBD1 (6 bases). Trimming left V 5 bases short and J 7 bases short, with 12 bases between. The V gene's germline CDR1 is SGHKS and CDR2 YYEKEE (reference sequence). CDR3 length: 13 amino acids.

This chain uses TRBV2 with TRBJ1-1; a weak D match, TRBD1 (5 bases). Trimming removed 0 bases from V and 4 bases from J, with 12 bases in between. Germline assignment: CDR1 SNHLY and CDR2 FYNNEI. This CDR3 comprises 15 residues. CDR3 protein: CASSEAGGVGTEAFF. The CDR3, as DNA: TGTGCCAGCAGTGAAGCTGGGGGGGTGGGCACTGAAGCTTTCTTT.

As concerns this clone: Other DNA sequences from this sample encode an identical CDR3 as well. V gene TRBV9 combines with J gene TRBJ1-2; D not certain. The CDR3 sequence is 14 residues long. V was trimmed by 4 bases and J by 2 bases, leaving 12 bases between them. Germline assignment: CDR1 SGDLS and CDR2 YYNGEE. Here the CDR3 DNA reads TGTGCCAGCAGCCCCCGGACGGGAAACTATGGCTACACCTTC. Its protein is CASSPRTGNYGYTF.

The chain recombines TRBV4-2 with TRBJ1-1, with a possible D match to TRBD1 (5 bases). The germline CDR1 and CDR2 sequences are LGHNA and YNFKEQ. This CDR3 is built from 14 residues. Between the trimmed V and J ends, which lost 4 bases and 0 bases, there was a span of 9 bases. The CDR3 is CASSLGQVNTEAFF. Here the CDR3 DNA reads TGTGCCAGCAGCCTTGGACAAGTGAACACTGAAGCTTTCTTT.

This clone was seen just once. The chain couples TRBV4-1 to TRBJ2-1, with no clear D. Trimming pared 8 bases from V and 0 bases from J, leaving 5 bases between. Germline CDR1 is MGHRA and CDR2 is YSYEKL. The CDR3 contains 12 residues. CDR3 in DNA: TGCGCCAGCTGCAGCTCCTACAATGAGCAGTTCTTC. Translating gives CASCSSYNEQFF.

This chain links TRBV6-5 with TRBJ1-1; maybe TRBD1 (6 bases). V was cut by 7 bases and J by 10 bases, with 16 bases left in between. The CDR3 has 12 amino acids. The germline V gene has CDR1 MNHEY and CDR2 SVGAGI. The chain's CDR3 is CASKEGGTGAFF. CDR3 nucleotide sequence: TGTGCCAGCAAAGAAGGGGGAACAGGAGCTTTCTTT.